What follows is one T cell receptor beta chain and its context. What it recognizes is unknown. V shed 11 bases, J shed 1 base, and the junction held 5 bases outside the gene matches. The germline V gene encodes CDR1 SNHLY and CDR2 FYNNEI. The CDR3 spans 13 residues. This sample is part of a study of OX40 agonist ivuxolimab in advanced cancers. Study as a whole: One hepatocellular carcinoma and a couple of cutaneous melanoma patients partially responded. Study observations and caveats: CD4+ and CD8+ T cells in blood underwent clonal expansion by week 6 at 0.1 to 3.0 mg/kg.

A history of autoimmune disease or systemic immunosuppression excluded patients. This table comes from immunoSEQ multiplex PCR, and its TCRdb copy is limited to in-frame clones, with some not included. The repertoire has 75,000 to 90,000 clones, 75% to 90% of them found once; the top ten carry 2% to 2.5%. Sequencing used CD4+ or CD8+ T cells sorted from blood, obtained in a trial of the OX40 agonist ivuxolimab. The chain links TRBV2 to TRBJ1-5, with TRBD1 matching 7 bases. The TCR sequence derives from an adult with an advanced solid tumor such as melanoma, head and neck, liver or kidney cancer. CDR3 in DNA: TGTGCCCTACAGGGGACGAGCAATCAGCCCCAGCATTTT. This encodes CALQGTSNQPQHF. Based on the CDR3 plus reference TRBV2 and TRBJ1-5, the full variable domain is EPEVTQTPSHQVTQMGQEVILRCVPISNHLYFYWYRQILGQKVEFLVSFYNNEISEKSEIFDDQFSVERPDGSNFTLKIRSTKLEDSAMYFCALQGTSNQPQHFGDGTRLSIL.